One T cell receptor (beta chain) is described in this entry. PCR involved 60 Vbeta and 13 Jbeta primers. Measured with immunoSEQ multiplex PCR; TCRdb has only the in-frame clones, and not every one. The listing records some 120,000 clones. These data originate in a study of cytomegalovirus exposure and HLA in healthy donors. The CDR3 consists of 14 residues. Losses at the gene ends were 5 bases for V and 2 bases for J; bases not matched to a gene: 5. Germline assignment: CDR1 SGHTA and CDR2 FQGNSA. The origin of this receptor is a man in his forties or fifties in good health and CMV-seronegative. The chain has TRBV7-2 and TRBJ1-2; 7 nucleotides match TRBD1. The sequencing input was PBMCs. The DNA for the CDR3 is TGTGCCAGCAGCCCGGAGGGGGCGAACTATGGCTACACCTTC. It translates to CASSPEGANYGYTF.